The 21 T cell receptor beta chains given below trace back to one sample, sequenced in a study of cytomegalovirus exposure and HLA in healthy donors (dated by TCRdb to 2015 to 2018). Library method: the immunoSEQ multiplex PCR assay. The multiplex PCR relied on a mix of 60 forward primers for TCR Vbeta segments and 13 reverse primers for TCR Jbeta segments. The table was pulled from immuneACCESS by TCRdb, which kept in-frame rearrangements only. Such tables lose some clones; where checked, under half of the loss comes from unresolved V genes, and the rest has no known cause. The sample includes some 89,000 clones, with under 85% observed a single time. Over 3.5% of the sample is in the top ten clones. Input material: PBMCs. These receptors were collected from a middle-aged woman in good health and CMV-seropositive.

This clone occurred once. The chain uses TRBV10-1 and TRBJ2-1, with 8 bases lining up with TRBD2. V dropped 5 bases and J dropped 10; count of bases not matched to a gene: 10. Germline assignment: CDR1 WNHNN and CDR2 SYGVQD (reference sequence). This CDR3 has 14 residues. In DNA form, the CDR3 reads TGCGCCAGCAGTAACGGGAGGGCCCTTAGGGAGCAGTTCTTC. Translating it yields CASSNGRALREQFF.

V gene TRBV11-3 combines with J gene TRBJ2-3, with D perhaps matching TRBD1 (6 bases). V was clipped by 4 bases and J by 3 bases, with 20 bases between them. Germline V CDR1 and CDR2: SGHNT, YENEEA. The CDR3 has 17 amino acids. CDR3 loop: CASSSPSGVRLTDTQYF. The CDR3 DNA reads TGTGCCAGCAGCTCCCCATCAGGGGTCAGATTAACAGATACGCAGTATTTT.

The table lists this clone with a count of one. The J gene is TRBJ1-2, the V gene TRBV6-5; D possibly corresponds to TRBD1 (5 bases). The germline V gene encodes CDR1 MNHEY and CDR2 SVGAGI. V was trimmed by 7 bases and J by 4 bases, leaving 13 bases between them. The CDR3 is 13 residues long. CDR3 sequence (DNA): TGTGCCAGCACCACAGGTGAAGGCTATGGCTACACCTTC. Amino acids: CASTTGEGYGYTF.

The V gene is TRBV4-2, the J gene TRBJ2-3, with 10 bases identical to TRBD2. The V gene's germline CDR1 is LGHNA and CDR2 YNFKEQ. The junction had 15 bases not matched to a gene; V was cut back by 0 bases and J by 3 bases. There are 20 residues in the CDR3. The chain's CDR3 is CASSQDRLILAGEGTDTQYF. The CDR3 DNA reads TGTGCCAGCAGCCAAGATCGCCTGATTCTAGCGGGAGAGGGGACAGATACGCAGTATTTT.

This clone was seen once. The genes are TRBV5-6 and TRBJ2-1, with a weak D call TRBD2 (6 bases). This CDR3 has 13 residues. V lost 6 bases, J lost 9 bases, and 16 bases lay in between. CDR1 and CDR2 (germline): SGHDT, YYEEEE. DNA of the CDR3: TGTGCCAGCACCAACGGGGGTTTCGGTGAGCAGTTCTTC. It codes for CASTNGGFGEQFF.

V usage is TRBV5-1 and J usage is TRBJ1-1; D unclear. Looked up from germline, CDR1 is SGHRS and CDR2 is YFSETQ. The length of the CDR3 is 13 residues. V lost 1 base to trimming and J lost 3 bases, with 7 bases between them. CDR3 nucleotides: TGCGCCAGCAGCTTGAATCGGGACACTGAAGCTTTCTTT. It yields the protein CASSLNRDTEAFF.

The chain is built from TRBV2 and TRBJ2-7; 9 bases agree with TRBD2. Germline V gives CDR1 SNHLY, CDR2 FYNNEI. The length of the CDR3 is 14 residues. Germline trimming cut 6 bases from V and 1 base from J; bases unmatched to any gene: 4. The CDR3 coding sequence is TGTGCCAGCAGCAGGACTAGCGTATCCTACGAGCAGTACTTC. Its protein product is CASSRTSVSYEQYF.

The chain combines TRBV28 with TRBJ2-1; D might be TRBD1 (6 bases). Germline loops: CDR1 MDHEN, CDR2 SYDVKM. The CDR3 sequence is 15 residues long. Deletions cut 7 bases from V and 6 bases from J, with 19 bases between. The CDR3 bases are TGTGCCAGCACCATCCCCCAGGGGTCGGGCAATGAGCAGTTCTTC. Translation: CASTIPQGSGNEQFF.

This chain links TRBV7-8 with TRBJ2-7; TRBD1 is a possible D gene (5 bases). The V gene's germline CDR1 is SGHVS and CDR2 FQNEAQ. V dropped 5 bases and J dropped 0 bases, with 14 bases sitting between them. CDR3 length: 15 amino acids. For the CDR3, the DNA is TGTGCCAGCAGCCAGGGCCACCTGAGCTCCTACGAGCAGTACTTC. Protein sequence: CASSQGHLSSYEQYF.

The chain is built from TRBV21-1 and TRBJ2-5; TRBD1, as called in the table, went unchecked against the DNA. TRBV21-1 is deemed a pseudogene. The CDR3 contains 18 residues. CDR3 amino acids: CASSKVIAPGQDQETQYF. For the CDR3, the DNA is TGTGCCAGCAGCAAAGTCATTGCACCTGGACAGGACCAAGAGACCCAGTACTTC.

This clone appeared a few times. This chain uses TRBV5-4 with TRBJ2-5, with TRBD2 identical over 7 bases. V was clipped by 4 bases and J by 5 bases; unmatched bases: 5. CDR1 and CDR2 (germline): SGHNT, YYREEE (reference sequence). This CDR3 is built from 13 residues. CDR3 loop: CASSRGEVETQYF. CDR3 coding DNA: TGTGCCAGCAGCCGGGGGGAGGTCGAGACCCAGTACTTC.

The gene calls are TRBV6-1 and TRBJ1-2; TRBD1 agrees at 7 bases. Germline CDR1 is MNHNS and CDR2 is SASEGT. V lost 4 bases to trimming and J lost 5 bases; unmatched junction nucleotides: 7. The CDR3 has 14 residues. The CDR3 region is CASSVRDSYYGYTF. The DNA for the CDR3 is TGTGCCAGCAGTGTCCGGGACAGCTATTATGGCTACACCTTC.

V is TRBV5-1 and J is TRBJ2-5, with a possible D match to TRBD2 (5 bases). This CDR3 contains 15 residues. Trimming took off 0 bases at V and 1 base at J, with 10 bases between the two ends. CDR1 is SGHRS and CDR2 is YFSETQ in the germline V gene. The CDR3 DNA sequence: TGCGCCAGCAGCTTGGCTAGCATGGGCCAAGAGACCCAGTACTTC. This codes for CASSLASMGQETQYF. The entire variable domain, with the rest obtained from reference TRBV5-1 and TRBJ2-5, is as follows: KAGVTQTPRYLIKTRGQQVTLSCSPISGHRSVSWYQQTPGQGLQFLFEYFSETQRNKGNFPGRFSGRQFSNSRSEMNVSTLELGDSALYLCASSLASMGQETQYFGPGTRLLVL.

This clone was picked up one time. The genes are TRBV13 and TRBJ1-4; D may be TRBD1 (5 bases). The CDR3 totals 13 residues. Germline V CDR1 and CDR2: PRHDT, FYEKMQ (reference sequence). Trimming took off 0 bases at V and 7 bases at J, with 6 bases between the two ends. The CDR3 DNA is TGTGCCAGCAGCTTAGGGACAGCTGAAAAACTGTTTTTT. This encodes CASSLGTAEKLFF.

The chain carries TRBV21-1 and TRBJ2-5; no check of the table's D call, TRBD2, against the DNA was made. Matching the DNA end better, TRBJ2-7 makes the J call doubtful. TRBV21-1 is listed as a pseudogene. This CDR3 is 19 amino acids long. The CDR3 is CASSPGGVLAGLSPYEQYF. The CDR3 DNA reads TGTGCCAGCAGTCCGGGGGGGGTGCTAGCGGGCCTTTCCCCCTACGAGCAGTACTTC.

This clone is a singleton in its sample. The rearrangement joins TRBV11-2 to TRBJ2-7, with 8 nucleotides matching TRBD2. Germline trimming cut 7 bases from V and 3 bases from J; bases unmatched to any gene: 8. CDR1 SGHAT and CDR2 FQNNGV come from the germline V gene. The CDR3 is made up of 14 amino acids. The CDR3 coding sequence is TGTGCCAGCACCGAACTAGCGGAGGGCTACGAGCAGTACTTC. It translates to CASTELAEGYEQYF.

The CDR3 region is CASSLSGGENYGYTF. The DNA of the CDR3 is TGTGCCAGCAGCTTATCGGGGGGAGAGAACTATGGCTACACCTTC. The chain employs TRBV7-3 and TRBJ1-2, with D possibly being TRBD1 (5 bases). The CDR3 totals 15 residues. V lost 2 bases, J lost 2 bases, and 12 bases lay in between. Germline V lookup: CDR1 SGHTA, CDR2 FQGTGA. Combining the CDR3 with reference TRBV7-3 and TRBJ1-2 gives the whole variable domain GAGVSQTPSNKVTEKGKYVELRCDPISGHTALYWYRQSLGQGPEFLIYFQGTGAADDSGLPNDRFFAVRPEGSVSTLKIQRTERGDSAVYLCASSLSGGENYGYTFGSGTRLTVV.

This chain uses TRBV28 with TRBJ2-3; TRBD2 matches at 7 bases. This CDR3 is 16 amino acids long. The V and J ends lost 7 bases and 3 bases, in that order; junction bases with no gene match: 13. The germline gives CDR1 MDHEN, CDR2 SYDVKM. The CDR3 nucleotides read TGTGCCAGCACCCCCTGGAAACTAGCGAGTACAGATACGCAGTATTTT. Its protein product is CASTPWKLASTDTQYF.

The CDR3 loop is CASSQGTAGQFF. The CDR3 DNA reads TGTGCCAGCAGCCAAGGAACGGCGGGGCAGTTCTTC. V gene TRBV11-3 combines with J gene TRBJ2-1; weak D call: TRBD2 (5 bases). Germline CDR1 SGHNT, CDR2 YENEEA. V was clipped by 5 bases and J by 12 bases, with 14 bases between them. The CDR3 is 12 residues long. The whole variable domain, filled in from reference TRBV11-3 and TRBJ2-1, reads EAGVVQSPRYKIIEKKQPVAFWCNPISGHNTLYWYLQNLGQGPELLIRYENEEAVDDSQLPKDRFSAERLKGVDSTLKIQPAELGDSAVYLCASSQGTAGQFFGPGTRLTVL.

The V gene is TRBV7-2, the J gene TRBJ2-7, with 11 nucleotides matching TRBD2. CDR1 SGHTA and CDR2 FQGNSA come from the germline V gene. This CDR3 region has 17 residues. V lost 1 base and J lost 2; bases outside the gene matches: 7. The CDR3 coding sequence is TGTGCCAGCAGCTTAGTGTCTAGCGGGAGGAAAACCTACGAGCAGTACTTC. It is translated as CASSLVSSGRKTYEQYF.

The CDR3 DNA reads as TGCGCCAGCAGTGATATTAGGACTACCTACAATGAGCAGTTCTTC. It yields the protein CASSDIRTTYNEQFF. V usage is TRBV10-2 and J usage is TRBJ2-1, with a tentative D call TRBD2 (6 bases). The germline V gene encodes CDR1 WSHSY and CDR2 SAAADI. This CDR3 has 15 amino acids. With 3 bases removed from V and 2 bases from J, the gap between germline ends came to 11 bases.